A single sample is the source of the 17 T cell receptor beta chains below, sequenced in a study of blood T cell repertoires in COVID-19. Clones were read by immunoSEQ multiplex PCR, and TCRdb kept only the in-frame ones, dropping some. The sample shows about 190,000 clones, roughly 86% of them seen only once. Sequencing was done on a sample of PBMCs or T cells enriched from blood (not recorded which). These receptors came from a young woman who had recovered from COVID-19.

This clone was detected once. This chain uses TRBV28 with TRBJ1-5; 8 bases map to TRBD1. Trimming removed 6 bases from V and 1 base from J; junction bases left unmatched: 8. Germline-derived CDR1 and CDR2 are MDHEN and SYDVKM. The CDR3 is 16 residues long. The CDR3 here is CASSRRQGRSNQPQHF. The CDR3 DNA is TGTGCCAGCAGCCGAAGACAGGGGAGGAGCAATCAGCCCCAGCATTTT.

V and J are TRBV5-1 and TRBJ2-5, with a tentative D call TRBD2 (5 bases). Germline CDR1 and CDR2: SGHRS and YFSETQ. This CDR3 is built from 16 residues. Trimming left V 0 bases short and J 1 base short, with 13 bases between. CDR3 sequence reads: CASSLVSEDPQETQYF. CDR3 in DNA: TGCGCCAGCAGCTTGGTTTCGGAGGATCCCCAAGAGACCCAGTACTTC.

The CDR3 sequence is CASSATGRADTGELFF. The CDR3 nucleotides are TGTGCCAGCAGCGCGACTGGCAGGGCGGACACCGGGGAGCTGTTTTTT. The V call is TRBV9, the J call TRBJ2-2, with D possibly being TRBD1 (5 bases). The V and J ends lost 3 bases and 3 bases respectively, with 15 bases between them. CDR1 is SGDLS, CDR2 YYNGEE, per germline. The CDR3 has 16 amino acids.

The CDR3 here is CASCKETNEKLFF. The DNA of the CDR3 is TGTGCCAGCTGTAAAGAGACTAATGAAAAACTGTTTTTT. The gene calls are TRBV7-9 and TRBJ1-4, with no clear D. V lost 8 bases and J lost 2, with 9 bases in between. The CDR3 extends over 13 amino acids. Germline values: CDR1 SEHNR, CDR2 FQNEAQ (reference sequence).

This clone was seen just once. The chain combines TRBV5-1 with TRBJ1-4; perhaps TRBD1 as D (5 bases). Trimming pared 1 base from V and 8 bases from J, leaving 15 bases between. Germline loops: CDR1 SGHRS, CDR2 YFSETQ. The CDR3 is made up of 15 amino acids. In DNA form, the CDR3 reads TGCGCCAGCAGCTTGTCTACAGGCGGCAACGAAAAACTGTTTTTT. Translation: CASSLSTGGNEKLFF.

The chain employs TRBV6-5 and TRBJ2-3, with D maybe TRBD1 (6 bases). Between the trimmed V and J ends, which lost 8 bases and 3 bases, there was a span of 12 bases. This CDR3 region has 13 residues. Germline values: CDR1 MNHEY, CDR2 SVGAGI. This chain's CDR3 is CASQDRSTDTQYF. The CDR3 DNA is TGTGCCAGCCAGGACAGAAGTACAGATACGCAGTATTTT.

The V gene is TRBV29-1, the J gene TRBJ2-4; TRBD2 matches at 8 bases. V lost 5 bases to trimming and J lost 0 bases; unmatched junction nucleotides: 12. CDR1 and CDR2 from the germline V gene are SQVTM and ANQGSEA. This CDR3 is built from 17 residues. CDR3 in amino acids: CSVWSGSSGTAKNIQYF. DNA for the CDR3: TGCAGCGTTTGGAGCGGGAGTTCCGGAACAGCCAAAAACATTCAGTACTTC.

A single count supports this clone. The chain uses TRBV25-1 and TRBJ2-2; TRBD2 matches 10 bases. Germline CDR1 MGHDK, CDR2 SYGVNS. The V gene end was trimmed by 7 bases and the J gene end by 6 bases; junction bases not matched to a gene: 8. The CDR3 consists of 15 residues. CDR3 bases: TGTGCCAGCATCGACAGCGGGAGGGCCTCCGGGGAGCTGTTTTTT. Encoded protein: CASIDSGRASGELFF. The variable domain in full, with the rest retrieved from reference TRBV25-1 and TRBJ2-2, is EADIYQTPRYLVIGTGKKITLECSQTMGHDKMYWYQQDPGMELHLIHYSYGVNSTEKGDLSSESTVSRIRTEHFPLTLESARPSHTSQYLCASIDSGRASGELFFGEGSRLTVL.

This sequence joins TRBV24-1 and TRBJ1-4, with D tentatively TRBD1 (6 bases). The CDR3 is 17 residues long. V was cut by 4 bases and J by 2 bases, with 16 bases left in between. The germline V gene has CDR1 KGHDR and CDR2 SFDVKD. CDR3 DNA: TGTGCCACCAGTGACAAATTACGGACAGCTACTAATGAAAAACTGTTTTTT. Translated, it gives CATSDKLRTATNEKLFF.

The chain links TRBV5-4 to TRBJ2-3, with D uncertain. The CDR3 contains 13 residues. CDR1 is SGHNT, CDR2 YYREEE, per germline (reference sequence). The V and J ends lost 1 base and 3 bases respectively, with 6 bases between them. The CDR3 loop reads CASSLLGTDTQYF. CDR3 coding DNA: TGTGCCAGCAGCTTGCTAGGTACAGATACGCAGTATTTT.

This clone was recorded a few times. In DNA, the CDR3 is TGTGCCAGCAGGGCGACGGCGGGTCGCTCCTACGAGCAGTACTTC. The encoded protein is CASRATAGRSYEQYF. The chain couples TRBV6-5 to TRBJ2-7; weak D call: TRBD2 (5 bases). The CDR3 runs 15 residues. V was trimmed by 6 bases and J by 0 bases, leaving 15 bases between them. The V gene's germline CDR1 is MNHEY and CDR2 SVGAGI.

V usage is TRBV9 and J usage is TRBJ1-1, with 8 bases fitting TRBD1. CDR1 and CDR2 from the germline V gene are SGDLS and YYNGEE. This CDR3 has 14 amino acids. J lost 2 bases, V lost 4 bases, and 4 bases had no gene match. Written as DNA, the CDR3 is TGTGCCAGCAGCCGACAGGGGTCCAACACTGAAGCTTTCTTT. The encoded protein is CASSRQGSNTEAFF.

This clone was detected a few times. V and J are TRBV28 and TRBJ2-3; 9 bases map to TRBD2. The CDR3 runs 13 residues. The germline CDR1 and CDR2 sequences are MDHEN and SYDVKM. V gave up 8 bases and J gave up 2 bases; unmatched junction bases: 2. The CDR3 bases are TGTGCCAGCCTAGCGGGAAACACAGATACGCAGTATTTT. Its protein is CASLAGNTDTQYF.

The chain combines TRBV18 with TRBJ2-7; 7 nucleotides line up with TRBD1. J was trimmed by 2 bases and V by 2 bases; bases with no gene match: 6. The germline V gene has CDR1 KGHSH and CDR2 LQKENI. This CDR3 has 15 amino acids. CDR3 sequence reads: CASSPGMGTAYEQYF. The CDR3 bases are TGTGCCAGCTCACCAGGCATGGGGACAGCCTACGAGCAGTACTTC.

The chain uses TRBV14 and TRBJ2-2, with 7 bases aligning to TRBD1. Germline V gene sequence: CDR1 SGHDN, CDR2 FVKESK. CDR3 length equals 14 residues. V was clipped by 1 base and J by 5 bases; unmatched bases: 1. The CDR3 loop reads CASSQVQGTGELFF. The CDR3 region has the DNA TGTGCCAGCAGCCAAGTACAGGGGACCGGGGAGCTGTTTTTT.

This clone showed up just a few times. V gene TRBV11-2 combines with J gene TRBJ1-2; a possible D gene is TRBD1 (5 bases). The CDR3 totals 8 residues. Germline assignment: CDR1 SGHAT and CDR2 FQNNGV. CDR3 loop: CASPGGTF. The CDR3 nucleotides read TGTGCTTCGCCCGGGGGCACCTTC.

The chain links TRBV7-2 to TRBJ2-1; D gene unclear. Trimming took 5 bases from V and 8 from J, leaving 7 bases between them. The length of the CDR3 is 11 residues. Germline loops: CDR1 SGHTA, CDR2 FQGNSA. CDR3 nucleotides: TGTGCCAGCAGCGCCCGGTATGAGCAGTTCTTC. This encodes CASSARYEQFF.